These T cell receptor beta chains were read from a single sample in a study of T-cell reconstitution after alpha-beta-depleted transplantation in children. TCRdb recomputed calls from the PCR reads with MiXCR, one row per CDR3 protein. The repertoire holds around 530,000 distinct CDR3 sequences, with 30% to 35% as singletons. The source material was PBMCs from the stem cell graft donor, sampled from the stem cell graft. The receptor source for this set is a human donor who donated a stem cell graft to a child with aplastic anemia. Both conserved end residues are part of each CDR3. A D gene is named only where the DNA matches it firmly. The size entry is marked missing in some rows and otherwise reads once, few, many or a size class.

abundance	v_gene	j_gene	d_gene	CDR3nt	CDR3aa
NA	TRBV12-3/TRBV12-4	TRBJ1-1	NA	TGTGCCAGCAGCCTCGTCGGGCTGGCGAGCACTGAAGCTTTCTTT	CASSLVGLASTEAFF
NA	TRBV6-5	TRBJ1-1	NA	TGTGCCAGCACTTTACATCGGAACACTGAAGCTTTCTTT	CASTLHRNTEAFF
NA	TRBV27	TRBJ1-5	NA	TGTGCCAGCAGTCGGGGGGGAGTTCAGCCCCAGCATTTT	CASSRGGVQPQHF
NA	TRBV7-2	TRBJ2-1	TRBD2	TGTGCCAGCAGCTTATTTGGGACTAGCCCCCATGAGCAGTTCTTC	CASSLFGTSPHEQFF
NA	TRBV5-4	TRBJ2-3	NA	TGTGCCAGCAGTGTGGTGGGACTCAGGTCAGATACGCAGTATTTT	CASSVVGLRSDTQYF
NA	TRBV10-3	TRBJ1-5	TRBD1	TGTGCCATCAGTCCGAAGGGACAGAGCAATCAGCCCCAGCATTTT	CAISPKGQSNQPQHF
NA	TRBV7-2	TRBJ2-7	NA	TGTGCCAGCAGCTTAAGGTCCGGGTCCCAAGGAGAGCAGTACTTC	CASSLRSGSQGEQYF
few	TRBV7-6	TRBJ1-4	TRBD1	TGTGCCAGCAGCTTCCAACCGGGACAGGGGTCGGAACTGTTTTTT	CASSFQPGQGSELFF
NA	TRBV27	TRBJ1-5	NA	TGTGCCAGCAGTTTATCATTGGGGGTGGATCAGCCCCAGCATTTT	CASSLSLGVDQPQHF
NA	TRBV20-1	TRBJ2-7	NA	TGCAGTGCTAGAGATGGCGGCATTCCCCTGGCCGCAACCTACGAGCAGTACTTC	CSARDGGIPLAATYEQYF